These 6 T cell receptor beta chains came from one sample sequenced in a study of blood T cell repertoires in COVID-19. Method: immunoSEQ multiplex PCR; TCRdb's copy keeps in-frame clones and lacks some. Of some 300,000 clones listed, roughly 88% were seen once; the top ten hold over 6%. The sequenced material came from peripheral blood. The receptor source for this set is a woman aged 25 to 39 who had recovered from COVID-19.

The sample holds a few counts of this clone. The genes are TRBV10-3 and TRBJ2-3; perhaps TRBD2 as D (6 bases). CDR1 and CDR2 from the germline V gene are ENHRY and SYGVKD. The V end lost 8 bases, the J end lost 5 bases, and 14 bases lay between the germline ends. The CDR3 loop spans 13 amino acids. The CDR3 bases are TGTGCCATCGCGGGACGGATCTTAGATACGCAGTATTTT. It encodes CAIAGRILDTQYF.

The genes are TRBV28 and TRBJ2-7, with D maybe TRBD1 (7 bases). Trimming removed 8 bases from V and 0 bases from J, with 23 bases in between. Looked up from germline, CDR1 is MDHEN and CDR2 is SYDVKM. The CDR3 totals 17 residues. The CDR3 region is CASFAGGGGAFSYEQYF. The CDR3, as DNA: TGTGCCAGCTTCGCCGGAGGAGGGGGCGCTTTCTCCTACGAGCAGTACTTC.

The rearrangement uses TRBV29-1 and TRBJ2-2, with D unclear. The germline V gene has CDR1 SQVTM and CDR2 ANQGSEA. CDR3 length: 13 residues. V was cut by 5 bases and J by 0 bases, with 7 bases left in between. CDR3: CSVLIANTGELFF. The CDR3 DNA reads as TGCAGCGTTCTTATCGCGAACACCGGGGAGCTGTTTTTT.

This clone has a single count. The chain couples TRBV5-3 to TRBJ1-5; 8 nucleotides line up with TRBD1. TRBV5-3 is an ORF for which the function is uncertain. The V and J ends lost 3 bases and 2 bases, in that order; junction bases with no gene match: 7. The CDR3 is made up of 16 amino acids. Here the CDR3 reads CARSSSDRDRNQPQHF. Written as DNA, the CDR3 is TGTGCCAGAAGCTCCTCGGACAGGGATCGCAATCAGCCCCAGCATTTT.

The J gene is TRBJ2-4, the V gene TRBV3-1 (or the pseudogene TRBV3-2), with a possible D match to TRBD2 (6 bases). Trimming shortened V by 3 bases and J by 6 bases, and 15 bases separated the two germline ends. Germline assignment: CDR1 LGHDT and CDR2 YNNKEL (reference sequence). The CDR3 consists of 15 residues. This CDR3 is CASSQRGQAGNIQYF. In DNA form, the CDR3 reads TGTGCCAGCAGCCAGCGGGGTCAGGCGGGAAACATTCAGTACTTC.

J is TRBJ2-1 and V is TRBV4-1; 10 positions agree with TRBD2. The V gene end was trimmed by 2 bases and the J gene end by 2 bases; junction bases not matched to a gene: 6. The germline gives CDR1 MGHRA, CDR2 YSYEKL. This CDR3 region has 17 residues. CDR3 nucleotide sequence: TGCGCCAGCAGCCAACTAGCGGGGGTAGAGGCCTACAATGAGCAGTTCTTC. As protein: CASSQLAGVEAYNEQFF.